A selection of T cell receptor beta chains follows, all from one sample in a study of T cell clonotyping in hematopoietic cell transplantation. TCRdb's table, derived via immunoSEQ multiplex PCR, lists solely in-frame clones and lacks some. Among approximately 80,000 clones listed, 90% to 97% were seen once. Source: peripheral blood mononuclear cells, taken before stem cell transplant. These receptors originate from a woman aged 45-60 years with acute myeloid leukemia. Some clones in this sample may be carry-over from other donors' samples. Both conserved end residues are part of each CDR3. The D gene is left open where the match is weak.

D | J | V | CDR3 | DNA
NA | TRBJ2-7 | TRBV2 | CASIRDRSYEQYF | TGTGCCAGCATCAGGGACCGCTCCTACGAGCAGTACTTC
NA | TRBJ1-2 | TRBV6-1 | CASSEARQSLYGYTF | TGTGCCAGCAGTGAAGCCCGACAGAGCCTCTATGGCTACACCTTC
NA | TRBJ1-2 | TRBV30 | CAWSDVYGYTF | TGTGCCTGGAGTGACGTCTATGGCTACACCTTC
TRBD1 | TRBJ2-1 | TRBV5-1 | CASSFQTGGQFF | TGCGCCAGCAGCTTTCAGACAGGGGGGCAGTTCTTC
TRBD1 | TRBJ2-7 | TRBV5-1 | CASSPGRQGRGYEQYF | TGCGCCAGCAGCCCAGGTAGACAGGGAAGGGGGTACGAGCAGTACTTC
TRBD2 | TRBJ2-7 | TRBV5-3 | CARSLPAGSAYEQYF | TGTGCCAGAAGCTTGCCAGCGGGGTCCGCCTACGAGCAGTACTTC
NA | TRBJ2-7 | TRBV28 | CASWSPGYSEQYF | TGTGCCAGCTGGTCACCGGGGTACTCCGAGCAGTACTTC
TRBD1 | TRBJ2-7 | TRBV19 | CATRDRGNAYEQYF | TGTGCCACAAGGGACAGGGGGAACGCCTACGAGCAGTACTTC
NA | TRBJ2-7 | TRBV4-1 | CASSQDWARPTYEQYF | TGCGCCAGCAGCCAAGATTGGGCCAGACCTACCTACGAGCAGTACTTC
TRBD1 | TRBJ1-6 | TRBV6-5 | CASSYRGTGVSGALHF | TGTGCCAGCAGTTACCGAGGGACAGGGGTGTCAGGGGCCCTCCACTTT
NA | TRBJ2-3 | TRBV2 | CASSEAASTDTQYF | TGTGCCAGCAGTGAGGCAGCTAGCACAGATACGCAGTATTTT